This is a list of T cell receptor beta chains from one sample in a study of blood T cell repertoires in COVID-19. Only in-frame clones appear in the TCRdb table, and some are missing; sequencing was by immunoSEQ multiplex PCR. The table shows 150,000 to 200,000 clones, with roughly 90% occurring only once. Sequencing input: peripheral blood. The receptors here all came from a woman aged 70-85 years with acute or convalescent COVID-19. Each CDR3 is given with its conserved first and last residue. The order of the fields is V gene, D gene, clone size, J gene, CDR3 DNA, CDR3 protein. A D gene is named only where the DNA matches it firmly. The size entry is marked missing in some rows and otherwise reads once, few, many or a size class.

TRBV11-2	.	.	TRBJ2-1	TGTGCCAGCAGCGATGGTAGTAGCGAGGATGAGCAGTTCTTC	CASSDGSSEDEQFF
TRBV5-1	.	.	TRBJ2-1	TGCGCCAGCAGCGCGACGGACAGCACTGAGCAGTTCTTC	CASSATDSTEQFF
TRBV5-5	TRBD1	.	TRBJ2-7	TGTGCCAGCAGCCCGACAGGGGTCTACGAGCAGTACTTC	CASSPTGVYEQYF
TRBV28	.	.	TRBJ1-5	TGTGCCAGCACCGGGGGTAATCAGCCCCAGCATTTT	CASTGGNQPQHF
TRBV24-1	.	.	TRBJ2-7	TGTGCCACCAGTGATTTGTGGGCAGGGACCTACGAGCAGTACTTC	CATSDLWAGTYEQYF
TRBV5-1	TRBD2	once	TRBJ2-3	TGCGCCAGCAGCTTGGATAGCGGGGACACAGATACGCAGTATTTT	CASSLDSGDTDTQYF
TRBV28	TRBD1	.	TRBJ2-1	TGTGCCAGCAGTACTCCGACAGGGAGCTCCTACAATGAGCAGTTCTTC	CASSTPTGSSYNEQFF
TRBV28	.	.	TRBJ1-2	TGTGCCAGCAGTTTGAAGGGACACGGCTACACCTTC	CASSLKGHGYTF
TRBV12-5	.	once	TRBJ2-7	TGTGCCGTTACAGGGAACTACGAGCAGTACTTC	CAVTGNYEQYF
TRBV7-2	TRBD2	.	TRBJ2-1	TGTGCCAGCAGCGTCATAGCGGGAGGGCTTGTCGGTGAGCAGTTCTTC	CASSVIAGGLVGEQFF
TRBV18	.	.	TRBJ2-5	TGTGCCAGCTCACGCGGCCAGCAAGAGACCCAGTACTTC	CASSRGQQETQYF
TRBV7-9	.	.	TRBJ2-1	TGTGCCAGCAGCCCCCCCGGCGGGGAATACAATGAGCAGTTCTTC	CASSPPGGEYNEQFF
TRBV4-1	.	.	TRBJ1-2	TGCGCCAGCAGCCAAGATCATTGGGCAGGGGCACCCTATGGCTACACCTTC	CASSQDHWAGAPYGYTF
TRBV18	TRBD1	.	TRBJ1-2	TGTGCCAGCTCACCACCAGGGACAGTCTATGGCTACACCTTC	CASSPPGTVYGYTF
TRBV6-2/TRBV6-3	TRBD2	.	TRBJ2-1	TGTGCCAGCAGTAAGACTAGCGGGAGCTACAATGAGCAGTTCTTC	CASSKTSGSYNEQFF
TRBV15	TRBD1	few	TRBJ1-1	TGTGCCACCAGCAGAGCAACCGGGACAGGGGGACTGCGAGACACTGAAGCTTTCTTT	CATSRATGTGGLRDTEAFF
TRBV4-2	.	.	TRBJ2-3	TGTGCCAGCAGCCAAGATCCGACAGGTTACACAGATACGCAGTATTTT	CASSQDPTGYTDTQYF
TRBV9	.	.	TRBJ2-7	TGTGCCAGCAGCGTAGGTGGCGGGGTTTACGAGCAGTACTTC	CASSVGGGVYEQYF
TRBV29-1	TRBD1	few	TRBJ1-1	TGCAGCGCCCGAAGGGACAGGGCTCCTGAAGCTTTCTTT	CSARRDRAPEAFF
TRBV6-1	TRBD2	once	TRBJ2-5	TGTGCCAGCAGTGAGGGACTAGCGGGAGGGACCCAGTACTTC	CASSEGLAGGTQYF
TRBV5-1	TRBD1	.	TRBJ2-3	TGCGCCAGCCACAGGACAGGGAGCACAGATACGCAGTATTTT	CASHRTGSTDTQYF
TRBV11-3	TRBD1	.	TRBJ2-1	TGTGCCAGCAGCTTAGGGGTCGGCGGGACAGGGGAGTGGGATGAGCAGTTCTTC	CASSLGVGGTGEWDEQFF
TRBV29-1	.	once	TRBJ1-1	TGCAGCGTTTACCCGATCATGTTTATGGTACAGCTGAACACTGAAGCTTTCTTT	CSVYPIMFMVQLNTEAFF
TRBV2	.	.	TRBJ1-2	TGTGCCAGCAGGGCCGACAGCGCTAACTATGGCTACACCTTC	CASRADSANYGYTF
TRBV15	.	.	TRBJ1-4	TGTGCCACCAGCAGAGATGGCAGGTCGACTAATGAAAAACTGTTTTTT	CATSRDGRSTNEKLFF
TRBV6-5	.	.	TRBJ1-5	TGTGCCAGCAGTTATAAACAATACGATCAGCCCCAGCATTTT	CASSYKQYDQPQHF
TRBV19	TRBD1	.	TRBJ2-4	TGTGCCAGTAGTATCCAAGGACAGGGATTGTTTAGTCAGTACTTC	CASSIQGQGLFSQYF
TRBV9	TRBD1	.	TRBJ2-3	TGTGCCAGCAGCGTAAGGGACAGGGTTACAGATACGCAGTATTTT	CASSVRDRVTDTQYF
TRBV30	TRBD2	once	TRBJ2-3	TGTGCCTGGAGACTAAAATGGAGCGGGGGATGGGGAGATACGCAGTATTTT	CAWRLKWSGGWGDTQYF
TRBV11-3	TRBD2	.	TRBJ2-1	TGTGCCAGCAGCCAATCGACGGGACTAGCCCGGAATGAGCAGTTCTTC	CASSQSTGLARNEQFF
TRBV18	TRBD1	once	TRBJ1-2	TGTGCCAGCTCGCCCGACAGGGAACCTTTTGGCTACACCTTC	CASSPDREPFGYTF
TRBV19	TRBD1	.	TRBJ1-4	TGTGCCAGTAGTCTCACAGGGGTGGATGAAAAACTGTTTTTT	CASSLTGVDEKLFF
TRBV5-6	TRBD1	.	TRBJ1-1	TGTGCCAGCAGCTTGTCCGGGACAGGGTTCACTGAAGCTTTCTTT	CASSLSGTGFTEAFF
TRBV4-1	TRBD1	.	TRBJ1-4	TGCGCCAGCAGCCATGCCGGGACAGTTAATGAAAAACTGTTTTTT	CASSHAGTVNEKLFF
TRBV29-1	.	.	TRBJ2-1	TGCAGCGTTGGGTCCGGACAGCTTAACTACAATGAGCAGTTCTTC	CSVGSGQLNYNEQFF
TRBV2	.	.	TRBJ2-1	TGTGCCAGCAGGAGACTGGAGGATGAGCAGTTCTTC	CASRRLEDEQFF
TRBV14	TRBD1	.	TRBJ2-1	TGTGCCAGCAGCCTCGTAGGGACAGGGGGCAATGAGCAGTTCTTC	CASSLVGTGGNEQFF
TRBV4-3	TRBD1	.	TRBJ1-2	TGCGCCAGCAGCCAAGACCCCCAGGGACAGACCTATGGCTACACCTTC	CASSQDPQGQTYGYTF
TRBV5-6	TRBD1	.	TRBJ2-1	TGTGCCAGCAGCTTGTTCCGACAGGGCTCCTACAATGAGCAGTTCTTC	CASSLFRQGSYNEQFF
TRBV25-1	.	few	TRBJ1-5	TGTGCCAGCAGCTCTGGTTCCGGTCCCTATCAGCCCCAGCATTTT	CASSSGSGPYQPQHF
TRBV27	.	.	TRBJ1-6	TGTGCCAGCAGTTTACAGGGAGGAGGCTCCTATAATTCACCCCTCCACTTT	CASSLQGGGSYNSPLHF
TRBV5-1	.	few	TRBJ2-4	TGCGCCAGCAGCTTGAATCCGGGTTCGGGCATTCAGTACTTC	CASSLNPGSGIQYF
TRBV5-8	.	.	TRBJ1-1	TGTGCCAGCAGCGGGGGGGTCAGTCACACTGAAGCTTTCTTT	CASSGGVSHTEAFF
TRBV5-1	.	.	TRBJ1-4	TGCGCCAGCAGCTTGGAACGACAGCCAAATGAAAAACTGTTTTTT	CASSLERQPNEKLFF
TRBV7-9	.	.	TRBJ2-1	TGTGCCAGCAGCTTCTCTCCGGATGAGCAGTTCTTC	CASSFSPDEQFF
TRBV28	TRBD1	.	TRBJ1-5	TGTGCCAGCAGTGTCACAGGGGATGGCAATCAGCCCCAGCATTTT	CASSVTGDGNQPQHF
TRBV30	.	.	TRBJ2-1	TGTGCCTGGAAATTACGGGAGCTCGCTAAACCTGAGCAGTTCTTC	CAWKLRELAKPEQFF
TRBV27	.	few	TRBJ2-2	TGTGCCAGCAGTTTATCGGCCAGCGCGAACACCGGGGAGCTGTTTTTT	CASSLSASANTGELFF
TRBV28	TRBD1	.	TRBJ1-4	TGTGCCAGCAGTTTAGACTCGGGACAGAATGAAAAACTGTTTTTT	CASSLDSGQNEKLFF
TRBV6-2/TRBV6-3	.	.	TRBJ2-3	TGTGCCAGCAGTGTTGGAGGTACGCAGTATTTT	CASSVGGTQYF
TRBV27	.	.	TRBJ1-1	TGTGCCAGCAGTTCCATCGGCACTGAAGCTTTCTTT	CASSSIGTEAFF
TRBV7-6	.	.	TRBJ2-7	TGTGCCAGCAGCTTAGTACTTGCAGGGGCCGACGAGCAGTACTTC	CASSLVLAGADEQYF
TRBV7-2	TRBD1	.	TRBJ2-7	TGTGCCAGCAGCTTGCCGGGACAGGGAGGTAACGAGCAGTACTTC	CASSLPGQGGNEQYF
TRBV6-1	.	.	TRBJ1-4	TGTGCCAGCAGTGACCCGCGGACTAATGAAAAACTGTTTTTT	CASSDPRTNEKLFF
TRBV5-1	TRBD2	.	TRBJ2-5	TGCGCCACCAATTTGTGGGGGGGAGAGACCCAGTACTTC	CATNLWGGETQYF
TRBV9	TRBD1	.	TRBJ1-2	TGTGCCAGCACCCTTCCGGGGGGACAGGGAGGCTACACCTTC	CASTLPGGQGGYTF